The rows below give T cell receptor beta chains drawn from one sample of a study of blood T cell repertoires in COVID-19. The protocol was immunoSEQ multiplex PCR, while the TCRdb copy is restricted to in-frame clones and leaves out a portion. The table lists fewer than 200,000 clones, less than 85% of them singletons, with approximately 12% in the top ten. The sample consisted of PBMCs or T cells enriched from blood (not recorded which). The receptors were sampled from a man in his fifties who had recovered from COVID-19. Each CDR3 is given with its conserved first and last residue. The D gene is left open where the match is weak. Rows may omit the clone size; those that give it use once, few, many or a size class.

d_call	j_call	clone_size	v_call	cdr3_aa	cdr3_nt
TRBD1	TRBJ1-6	once	TRBV5-1	CASSLGSGQHSPLHF	TGCGCCAGCAGCTTGGGTTCGGGACAGCATTCACCCCTCCACTTT
TRBD1	TRBJ1-2	-	TRBV5-4	CASSSRTGGNYGYTF	TGTGCCAGCAGCTCCCGGACAGGGGGGAACTATGGCTACACCTTC
-	TRBJ1-2	once	TRBV5-6	CASSFGSAVGYGYTF	TGTGCCAGCAGCTTTGGGAGCGCTGTAGGCTATGGCTACACCTTC
-	TRBJ1-3	-	TRBV19	CASRRSREDGGNTIYF	TGTGCCAGTAGAAGGTCACGGGAAGATGGGGGAAACACCATATATTTT
-	TRBJ2-7	-	TRBV7-2	CASSLGLAAYEQYF	TGTGCCAGCAGCTTAGGGCTAGCCGCCTACGAGCAGTACTTC
TRBD1	TRBJ1-5	-	TRBV9	CASSPGGRQPQHF	TGTGCCAGCAGCCCAGGGGGCCGTCAGCCCCAGCATTTT
TRBD1	TRBJ1-6	-	TRBV4-1	CASSQVAQGSSTLHF	TGCGCCAGCAGCCAAGTAGCACAGGGGTCTAGTACCCTCCACTTT
TRBD1	TRBJ1-4	-	TRBV4-3	CASSQGDRVEKLFF	TGCGCCAGCAGCCAAGGGGACAGGGTGGAAAAACTGTTTTTT
TRBD1	TRBJ1-1	few	TRBV4-1	CASSQAHRGRTEAFF	TGCGCCAGCAGCCAAGCCCACAGGGGGCGGACTGAAGCTTTCTTT
-	TRBJ2-5	-	TRBV5-1	CASSLLRVGQETQYF	TGCGCCAGCAGCTTGCTCCGGGTCGGCCAAGAGACCCAGTACTTC
-	TRBJ1-2	-	TRBV5-1	CASSFDYYGYTF	TGCGCCAGCAGCTTCGACTACTATGGCTACACCTTC
-	TRBJ1-6	-	TRBV15	CATSREGGLRGSPLHF	TGTGCCACCAGCAGAGAGGGGGGTTTGCGTGGCTCACCCCTCCACTTT
-	TRBJ1-3	once	TRBV19	CASNQGRGNTIYF	TGTGCCAGTAACCAGGGGAGAGGAAACACCATATATTTT
TRBD2	TRBJ2-4	-	TRBV13	CASSSRTSGRKNIQYF	TGTGCCAGCAGCTCTCGGACTAGCGGGAGAAAAAACATTCAGTACTTC
-	TRBJ1-3	-	TRBV6-5	CASSYYGSGNTIYF	TGTGCCAGCAGTTACTACGGCTCTGGAAACACCATATATTTT
-	TRBJ2-3	-	TRBV7-3	CASSTSTDTQYF	TGTGCCAGCAGCACTAGCACAGATACGCAGTATTTT
TRBD1	TRBJ2-3	-	TRBV5-4	CASSLGGGTDTQYF	TGTGCCAGCAGTTTAGGGGGCGGCACAGATACGCAGTATTTT
TRBD1	TRBJ1-4	few	TRBV9	CASSQTGATNEKLFF	TGTGCCAGCAGCCAGACAGGGGCAACTAATGAAAAACTGTTTTTT
TRBD1	TRBJ2-7	-	TRBV19	CASSFRDSYYEQYF	TGTGCCAGTAGTTTCCGGGACAGCTACTACGAGCAGTACTTC
-	TRBJ1-3	-	TRBV3-1/TRBV3-2	CASSRREGNTIYF	TGTGCCAGCAGCCGGAGGGAGGGAAACACCATATATTTT
TRBD1	TRBJ2-1	few	TRBV7-9	CASSQDRGLGNEQFF	TGTGCCAGCAGCCAGGACAGGGGGCTCGGCAATGAGCAGTTCTTC
-	TRBJ1-4	-	TRBV12-3/TRBV12-4	CASRAEGEKLFF	TGTGCCAGCAGAGCAGAGGGTGAAAAACTGTTTTTT
TRBD1	TRBJ1-6	-	TRBV7-8	CASSLGTGVNSPLHF	TGTGCCAGCAGCCTGGGGACAGGGGTTAATTCACCCCTCCACTTT
TRBD2	TRBJ2-1	-	TRBV6-5	CASSLAGGRDEQFF	TGTGCCAGCAGTTTAGCGGGGGGGCGGGATGAGCAGTTCTTC
-	TRBJ1-3	-	TRBV5-4	CASSTQVSGNTIYF	TGTGCCAGCAGCACTCAGGTCTCTGGAAACACCATATATTTT
TRBD2	TRBJ2-1	-	TRBV5-1	CASSSIPTSGGANEQFF	TGCGCCAGCAGCTCAATACCCACTAGCGGGGGGGCCAATGAGCAGTTCTTC
-	TRBJ1-2	-	TRBV7-8	CASSLAHGVNYGYTF	TGTGCCAGCAGCTTAGCGCATGGAGTTAACTATGGCTACACCTTC
-	TRBJ1-5	once	TRBV7-2	CASSLAWGGQPQHF	TGTGCCAGCAGCTTAGCGTGGGGAGGCCAGCCCCAGCATTTT
-	TRBJ1-6	-	TRBV6-4	CASRDSGVDNSPLHF	TGTGCCAGCAGGGACAGTGGAGTAGATAATTCACCCCTCCACTTT
-	TRBJ1-2	once	TRBV3-1/TRBV3-2	CASSQDTRNGYTF	TGTGCCAGCAGCCAAGATACTAGGAATGGCTACACCTTC
TRBD1	TRBJ1-5	-	TRBV5-8	CASSFGQANQPQHF	TGTGCCAGCAGCTTCGGACAGGCTAATCAGCCCCAGCATTTT
TRBD1	TRBJ1-2	-	TRBV7-2	CASSYGTGGYGYTF	TGTGCCAGCAGCTACGGGACAGGGGGCTATGGCTACACCTTC
-	TRBJ2-2	-	TRBV9	CASSFGVVGTGELFF	TGTGCCAGCAGCTTCGGGGTAGTGGGTACCGGGGAGCTGTTTTTT
TRBD1	TRBJ1-3	-	TRBV5-1	CASSLAVWTGGFGNTIYF	TGCGCCAGCAGCTTGGCGGTTTGGACAGGGGGCTTTGGAAACACCATATATTTT
TRBD2	TRBJ2-1	-	TRBV19	CASMSGGYNEQFF	TGTGCCAGTATGTCGGGGGGGTACAATGAGCAGTTCTTC
-	TRBJ2-4	-	TRBV2	CASSERQRIAKNIQYF	TGTGCCAGCAGTGAAAGACAGAGGATAGCCAAAAACATTCAGTACTTC
TRBD2	TRBJ2-5	-	TRBV2	CASSELAGKETQYF	TGTGCCAGCAGCGAACTAGCGGGGAAAGAGACCCAGTACTTC
TRBD1	TRBJ2-1	-	TRBV7-9	CASSPPRTGPREQFF	TGTGCCAGCAGCCCCCCCCGGACAGGGCCACGAGAGCAGTTCTTC
TRBD2	TRBJ2-2	-	TRBV2	CASSVWGGTGELFF	TGTGCCAGCAGTGTCTGGGGGGGCACCGGGGAGCTGTTTTTT
TRBD1	TRBJ1-2	-	TRBV11-2	CASSLAGRGPHYDYGYTF	TGTGCCAGCAGCTTAGCGGGCAGGGGGCCACACTATGACTATGGCTACACCTTC
-	TRBJ1-3	-	TRBV18	CASSRLRADTIYF	TGTGCCAGCTCAAGGTTGCGGGCGGACACCATATATTTT
-	TRBJ2-4	-	TRBV2	CASTWGGRPPNIQYF	TGTGCCAGCACCTGGGGGGGGCGGCCCCCAAACATTCAGTACTTC
TRBD1	TRBJ1-2	-	TRBV19	CASRSGQTYYGYTF	TGTGCCAGTCGATCGGGACAGACATACTATGGCTACACCTTC
TRBD1	TRBJ1-1	-	TRBV24-1	CATSDGTGGTEAFF	TGTGCCACCAGTGATGGGACAGGGGGCACTGAAGCTTTCTTT
-	TRBJ1-1	-	TRBV11-2	CASSLRPPGANTEAFF	TGTGCCAGCAGCCTACGCCCCCCTGGGGCGAACACTGAAGCTTTCTTT
TRBD1	TRBJ1-3	-	TRBV4-3	CASSQGVGQAVSGNTIYF	TGCGCCAGCAGCCAAGGGGTGGGACAGGCGGTCTCTGGAAACACCATATATTTT
TRBD2	TRBJ2-2	-	TRBV6-4	CASSLTGLGLAGVNTGELFF	TGTGCCAGCAGTTTGACAGGTTTGGGACTAGCGGGGGTGAACACCGGGGAGCTGTTTTTT
TRBD1	TRBJ1-1	-	TRBV19	CASRTQGVNTEAFF	TGTGCCAGTAGGACCCAGGGGGTGAACACTGAAGCTTTCTTT
-	TRBJ1-6	-	TRBV7-3	CASSLTSNSPLHF	TGTGCCAGCAGCTTAACGTCGAATTCACCCCTCCACTTT
-	TRBJ2-1	-	TRBV7-3	CASSKNGLAGEQFF	TGTGCCAGCAGCAAAAATGGGCTAGCTGGTGAGCAGTTCTTC
TRBD1	TRBJ1-4	-	TRBV7-2	CASSNQTGVGEKLFF	TGTGCCAGCAGCAACCAGACAGGGGTCGGCGAAAAACTGTTTTTT
-	TRBJ2-7	-	TRBV15	CATSRGGTPEQYF	TGTGCCACCAGCAGAGGGGGGACACCCGAGCAGTACTTC
TRBD1	TRBJ2-5	once	TRBV19	CASSIRHRGVSQETQYF	TGTGCCAGTAGTATCCGGCACAGGGGAGTTTCTCAAGAGACCCAGTACTTC
TRBD1	TRBJ1-5	-	TRBV29-1	CSAATGEQPQHF	TGCAGCGCCGCGACAGGGGAACAGCCCCAGCATTTT
TRBD1	TRBJ2-5	-	TRBV15	CATSRRGTAQETQYF	TGTGCCACCAGCAGACGAGGGACAGCCCAAGAGACCCAGTACTTC
TRBD1	TRBJ1-2	few	TRBV18	CASSAGTGRGANYGYTF	TGTGCCAGCTCAGCCGGGACAGGGAGGGGAGCTAACTATGGCTACACCTTC